These 7 T cell receptor beta chains share one sample of origin, sequenced in a study of T cells in Graves' hyperthyroidism and ophthalmopathy (dated by TCRdb to the late 2010s). The method was multiplex PCR. Instrument used: Illumina HiSeq 2000. The TCR beta CDR3 regions were amplified from RNA transcripts. A first-round RT-PCR of the TCR CDR3 used the HTBI primer set with the Qiagen OneStep RT-PCR kit. In-frame beta chains were kept once TCRdb had trimmed the public reads at Q25 with fastp and called clones with MiXCR. One record per CDR3 amino acid sequence lists the most common genes and DNA. The sample table holds some 140,000 distinct CDR3 sequences, of which 22% were seen once. The ten largest account for around two thirds of the sample. Material for sequencing was blood. These receptors all stem from a woman aged 45-65 years with Graves' hyperthyroidism that later progressed to Graves' ophthalmopathy.

This clonotype was counted at least ten times. The chain uses TRBV30 and TRBJ2-1, with 8 bases identical to TRBD2. Unmatched junction bases numbered 6, after V lost 5 bases and J lost 0 bases. The CDR3 is 15 amino acids. CDR1 GTSNPN and CDR2 SVGIG come from the germline V gene (reference sequence). The CDR3 spells CAWGGGTSSYNEQFF. In DNA, the CDR3 is TGTGCCTGGGGGGGCGGGACTAGCTCCTACAATGAGCAGTTCTTC.

At least ten counts were recorded for this clonotype. The chain combines TRBV5-1 with TRBJ1-4, with 8 bases identical to TRBD1. Germline V lookup: CDR1 SGHRS, CDR2 YFSETQ. Trimming took 4 bases from V and 7 from J; bases not matched to a gene: 9. This CDR3 comprises 15 residues. The CDR3 here is CASSLLGQGGEKLFF. The CDR3 DNA reads as TGCGCCAGCAGCCTACTAGGACAGGGAGGTGAAAAACTGTTTTTT.

This chain connects TRBV5-5 to TRBJ1-2; TRBD1 might be the D (5 bases). The CDR3 runs 17 residues. Trimming took off 4 bases at V and 7 bases at J, with 26 bases between the two ends. Germline V gene data show CDR1 as SGHKS and CDR2 as YYEKEE (reference sequence). The chain's CDR3 is CASSPGSRTLRIGGYTF. For the CDR3, the DNA is TGTGCCAGCAGCCCCGGGTCCCGGACACTTCGGATTGGTGGCTACACCTTC.

On this clonotype: The germline gene is not matched at one end of the junction; a read error may be the cause. V is TRBV20-1 and J is TRBJ1-6; TRBD1 is a possible D gene (6 bases). Germline V gene sequence: CDR1 DFQATT, CDR2 SNEGSKA (reference sequence). The CDR3 sequence is 15 residues long. As DNA, the CDR3 is TGCAGTGCGAGAGGGGGTTGGGGAGTTAATTCACCCCTCCACTTT. This codes for CSARGGWGVNSPLHF.

The chain combines TRBV6-2 or TRBV6-3 with TRBJ1-5; D is perhaps TRBD1 (6 bases). The CDR3 spans 15 residues. V was shortened by 5 bases and J by 1 base, with 12 bases between the two germline ends. Germline-derived CDR1 and CDR2 are MNHEY and SVGEGT. CDR3 amino acids: CASSNGGASNQPQHF. The CDR3, as DNA: TGTGCCAGCAGTAACGGGGGGGCGAGCAATCAGCCCCAGCATTTT.

This clonotype was counted at least ten times. The gene calls are TRBV27 and TRBJ2-7; D is possibly TRBD1 or TRBD2 (6 bases each). The CDR3 runs 15 residues. The germline V and J ends were trimmed by 3 bases and 5 bases, with 17 bases remaining between them. Germline V gene sequence: CDR1 MNHEY, CDR2 SMNVEV (reference sequence). The CDR3: CASSLISSGAHEQYF. The DNA of the CDR3 is TGTGCCAGCAGTTTGATTTCGTCGGGGGCCCACGAGCAGTACTTC.

Ten or more counts support this clonotype. The chain couples TRBV28 to TRBJ1-2, with TRBD1 as a possible D gene (5 bases). The germline V gene has CDR1 MDHEN and CDR2 SYDVKM. The CDR3 length is 16 residues. V was cut by 2 bases and J by 8 bases, with 21 bases left in between. This chain's CDR3 is CASSLEVRGTSFGYTF. CDR3 in DNA: TGTGCCAGCAGTTTAGAAGTGAGAGGGACTTCATTCGGCTACACCTTC.